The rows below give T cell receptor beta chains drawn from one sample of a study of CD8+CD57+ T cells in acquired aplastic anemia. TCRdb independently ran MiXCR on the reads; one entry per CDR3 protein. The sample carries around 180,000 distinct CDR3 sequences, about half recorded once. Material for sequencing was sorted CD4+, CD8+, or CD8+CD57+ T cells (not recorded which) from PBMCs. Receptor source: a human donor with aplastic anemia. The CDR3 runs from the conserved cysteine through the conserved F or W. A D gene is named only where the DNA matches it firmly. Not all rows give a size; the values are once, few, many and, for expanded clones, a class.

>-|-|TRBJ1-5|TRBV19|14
CASSTTRGGQPQHF
TGTGCCAGTAGCACCACACGGGGTGGTCAGCCCCAGCATTTT
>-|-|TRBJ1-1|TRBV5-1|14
CASSFRGGDTEAFF
TGCGCCAGCAGCTTCAGAGGGGGGGACACTGAAGCTTTCTTT
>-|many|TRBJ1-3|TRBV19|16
CASSIQQVSAGNTIYF
TGTGCCAGTAGTATACAACAGGTATCAGCTGGAAACACCATATATTTT
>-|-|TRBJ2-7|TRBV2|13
CASSGVGIYEQYF
TGTGCCAGCAGCGGGGTAGGAATTTACGAGCAGTACTTC
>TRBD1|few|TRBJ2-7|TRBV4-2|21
CASSQAQGAGATIKPAYEQYF
TGTGCCAGCAGCCAAGCTCAGGGGGCAGGAGCGACCATAAAACCCGCCTACGAGCAGTACTTC
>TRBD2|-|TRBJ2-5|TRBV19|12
CASMGLRGTQYF
TGTGCCAGTATGGGACTACGAGGGACCCAGTACTTC
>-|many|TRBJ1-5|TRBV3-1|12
CASSQGDQPQHF
TGTGCCAGCAGCCAGGGTGATCAGCCCCAGCATTTT
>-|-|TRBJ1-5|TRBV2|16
CASSVRGHQRNQPQHF
TGTGCCAGCAGTGTCCGGGGACACCAGCGCAATCAGCCCCAGCATTTT
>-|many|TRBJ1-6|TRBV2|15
CASGGGFADNSPLHF
TGTGCCAGCGGGGGTGGGTTTGCAGATAATTCACCCCTCCACTTT
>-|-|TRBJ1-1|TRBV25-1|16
CASSESMLGGNAEAFF
TGTGCCAGCAGTGAATCGATGCTCGGTGGGAACGCTGAAGCTTTCTTT
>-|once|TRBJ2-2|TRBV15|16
CATSPMGTLNTGELFF
TGTGCCACCAGCCCGATGGGGACTTTGAACACCGGGGAGCTGTTTTTT
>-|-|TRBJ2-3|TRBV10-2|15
CASSLHRRELDTQYF
TGCGCCAGCAGTCTTCACCGGAGGGAGTTGGATACGCAGTATTTT
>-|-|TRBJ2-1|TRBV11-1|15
CASSPGRSSYNEQFF
TGTGCCAGCAGCCCGGGACGGAGCTCCTACAATGAGCAGTTCTTC
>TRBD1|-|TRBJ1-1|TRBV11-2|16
CASSMGQGARNTEAFF
TGTGCCAGCAGCATGGGACAGGGGGCTCGGAACACTGAAGCTTTCTTT
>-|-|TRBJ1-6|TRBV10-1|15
CATRPWGLEYSPLHF
TGCGCCACTCGCCCTTGGGGACTCGAGTATTCACCCCTCCACTTT
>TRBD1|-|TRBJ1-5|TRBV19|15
CASSGTGGRRQPQHF
TGTGCCAGTAGCGGGACAGGGGGACGGCGACAGCCCCAGCATTTT
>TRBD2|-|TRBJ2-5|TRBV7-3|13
CASSRSGSETQYF
TGTGCCAGCAGCCGTAGCGGGTCTGAGACCCAGTACTTC
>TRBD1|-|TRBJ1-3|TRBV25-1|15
CASSEGQGAGNTIYF
TGTGCCAGCAGTGAAGGTCAGGGGGCTGGAAACACCATATATTTT
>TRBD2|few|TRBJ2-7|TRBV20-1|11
CSVAGGYEQYF
TGCAGTGTGGCGGGGGGTTACGAGCAGTACTTC
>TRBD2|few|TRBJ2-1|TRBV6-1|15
CASRPGTSGGIEQFF
TGTGCCAGCAGGCCCGGGACTAGCGGGGGGATTGAGCAGTTCTTC
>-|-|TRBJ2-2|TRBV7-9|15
CASSLGGGNTGELFF
TGTGCCAGCAGCCTTGGTGGGGGAAACACCGGGGAGCTGTTTTTT
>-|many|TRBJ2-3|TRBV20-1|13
CSAFRGDTDTQYF
TGCAGTGCTTTTCGAGGGGACACAGATACGCAGTATTTT
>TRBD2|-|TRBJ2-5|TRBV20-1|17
CSASGLAGGYNQETQYF
TGCAGTGCTAGTGGACTAGCGGGAGGGTACAACCAAGAGACCCAGTACTTC
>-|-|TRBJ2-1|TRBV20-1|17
CSARVVGALPAHNEQFF
TGCAGTGCTAGAGTCGTTGGAGCATTGCCGGCACACAATGAGCAGTTCTTC
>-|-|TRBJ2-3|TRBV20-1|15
CSADNRVKRTDTQYF
TGCAGTGCAGATAACCGGGTGAAGAGGACAGATACGCAGTATTTT
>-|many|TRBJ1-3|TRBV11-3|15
CASSLLRRASNTIYF
TGTGCCAGCAGCTTGCTTCGCAGGGCGAGTAACACCATATATTTT
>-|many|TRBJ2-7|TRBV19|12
CASSIDGGRQYF
TGTGCCAGTAGTATAGACGGGGGCCGGCAGTACTTC
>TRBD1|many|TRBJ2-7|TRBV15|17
CATREGGLTGGLEEQYF
TGTGCCACCAGAGAGGGGGGCTTGACAGGGGGTCTGGAGGAGCAGTACTTC
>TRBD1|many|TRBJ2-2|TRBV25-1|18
CASSGGGQGAKVTGELFF
TGTGCCAGCAGTGGTGGGGGACAGGGGGCGAAAGTTACCGGGGAGCTGTTTTTT
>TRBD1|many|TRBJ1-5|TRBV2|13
CASRTDRNQPQHF
TGTGCCAGCAGGACGGACAGGAATCAGCCCCAGCATTTT
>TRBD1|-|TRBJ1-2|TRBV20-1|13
CSASDRVNYGYTF
TGCAGTGCGTCGGACAGGGTGAACTATGGCTACACCTTC
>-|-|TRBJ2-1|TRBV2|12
CASIQSGPEQFF
TGTGCCAGCATCCAGTCGGGGCCTGAGCAGTTCTTC
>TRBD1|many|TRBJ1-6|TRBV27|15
CASSPWDSLLSPLHF
TGTGCCAGCAGTCCCTGGGACAGTTTACTTTCACCCCTCCACTTT
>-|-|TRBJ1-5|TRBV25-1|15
CASSEGGGSNQPQHF
TGTGCCAGCAGTGAGGGGGGGGGTAGCAATCAGCCCCAGCATTTT
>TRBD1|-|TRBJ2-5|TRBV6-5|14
CASSSPGTGKTQYF
TGTGCCAGCAGTTCGCCGGGGACAGGGAAGACCCAGTACTTC
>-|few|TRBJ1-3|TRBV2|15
CASSGGGRRGNTIYF
TGTGCCAGCAGTGGGGGTGGGCGGAGGGGAAACACCATATATTTT
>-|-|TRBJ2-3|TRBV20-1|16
CSARDPAGESTDTQYF
TGCAGTGCTAGAGATCCTGCAGGGGAATCCACAGATACGCAGTATTTT
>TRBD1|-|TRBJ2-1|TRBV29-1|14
CSLTPGQEYNEQFF
TGCAGCCTTACGCCGGGACAGGAATACAATGAGCAGTTCTTC
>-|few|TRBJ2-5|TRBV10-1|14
CASSVLSAKETQYF
TGCGCCAGCAGTGTTCTTTCCGCAAAAGAGACCCAGTACTTC
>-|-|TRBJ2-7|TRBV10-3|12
CAISGQNYEQYF
TGTGCCATCAGTGGACAGAACTACGAGCAGTACTTC
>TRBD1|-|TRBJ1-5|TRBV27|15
CASARETGLHQPQHF
TGTGCCAGCGCGAGAGAGACAGGGCTGCATCAGCCCCAGCATTTT
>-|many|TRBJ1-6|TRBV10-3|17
CASSEWYSGSYNSPLHF
TGTGCCAGCAGTGAGTGGTACAGCGGTTCCTATAATTCACCCCTCCACTTT
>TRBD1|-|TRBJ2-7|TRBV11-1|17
CASSEPELGQADYEQYF
TGTGCCAGCAGCGAACCGGAGCTGGGACAGGCTGACTACGAGCAGTACTTC
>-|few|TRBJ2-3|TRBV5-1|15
CASRRTGSGTDTQYF
TGCGCCAGCAGGAGAACAGGTAGTGGCACAGATACGCAGTATTTT
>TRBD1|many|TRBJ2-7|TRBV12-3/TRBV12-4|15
CASSIPQQGNYEQYF
TGTGCCAGCAGTATCCCCCAACAGGGGAACTACGAGCAGTACTTC